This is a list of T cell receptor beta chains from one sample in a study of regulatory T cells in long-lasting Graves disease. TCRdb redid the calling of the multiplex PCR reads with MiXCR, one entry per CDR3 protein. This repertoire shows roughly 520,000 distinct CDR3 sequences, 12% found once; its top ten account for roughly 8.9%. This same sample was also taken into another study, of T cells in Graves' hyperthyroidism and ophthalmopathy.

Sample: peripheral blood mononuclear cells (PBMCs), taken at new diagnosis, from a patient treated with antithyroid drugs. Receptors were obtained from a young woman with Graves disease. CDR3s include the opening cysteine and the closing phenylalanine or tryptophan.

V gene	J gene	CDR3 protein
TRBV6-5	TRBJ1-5	CASSFRGLNQPQHF
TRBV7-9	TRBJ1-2	CASSQDRGRMDGYTF
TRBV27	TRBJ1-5	CASSFMVGNQPQHF
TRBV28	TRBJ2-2	CASTYKLAGDTGELFF
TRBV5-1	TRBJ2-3	CASSLVGAGGPDTQYF
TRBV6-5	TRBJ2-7	CASSYSTPGEQYF
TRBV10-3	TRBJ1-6	CAISALGSPFHF
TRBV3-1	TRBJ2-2	CASRGTSGRAAPGTGELFF
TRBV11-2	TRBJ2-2	CASSLLREVGELFF
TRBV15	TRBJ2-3	CATSRDYSFGAGDTQYF
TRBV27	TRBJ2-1	CASSFPPYNEQFF
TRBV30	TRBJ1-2	CAWSVGTPYGYTF
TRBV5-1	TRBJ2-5	CASSPPRPGRQETQYF
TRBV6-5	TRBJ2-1	CASSYVKGFRHEQFF
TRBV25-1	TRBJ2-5	CASSEYGLAGVRETQYF
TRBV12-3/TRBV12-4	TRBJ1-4	CASSFRGQGDEKLFF
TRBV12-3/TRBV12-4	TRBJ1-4	CASSFFGEKLFF
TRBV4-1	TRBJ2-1	CASSHLGLAGNEQFF
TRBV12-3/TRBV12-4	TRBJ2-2	CASLDRAYTGELFF
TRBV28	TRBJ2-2	CASSLWGGPDTGELFF
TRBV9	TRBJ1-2	CASSTQGANYGYTF
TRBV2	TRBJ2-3	CASIAGRSADTQYF
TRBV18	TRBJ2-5	CASSLALVETQYF
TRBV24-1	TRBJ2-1	CATSDPQDRVDEQFF
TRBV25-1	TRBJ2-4	CASSGPGQGKNIQYF
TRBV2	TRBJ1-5	CASRGGTGRQPQHF
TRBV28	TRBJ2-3	CASRLAAGERADTQYF
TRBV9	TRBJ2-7	CASSVDAYSYEQYF
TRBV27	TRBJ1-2	CASSSDRGLYGYTF
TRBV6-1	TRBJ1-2	CATPYPGQDYGYTF
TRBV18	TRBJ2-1	CASSPPASGLRNEQFF
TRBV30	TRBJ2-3	CAWSSGSWGTDTQYF
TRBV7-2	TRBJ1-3	CASSLLLGRANSGNTIYF
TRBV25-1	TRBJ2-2	CASSGGAGEDTGELFF
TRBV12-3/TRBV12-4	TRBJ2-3	CASSLNRPSTDTQYF
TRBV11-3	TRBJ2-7	CASNRGGGSYEQYF
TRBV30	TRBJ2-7	CAWNWGGIRYEQYF
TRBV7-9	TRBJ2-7	CASSFPPGSEQYF
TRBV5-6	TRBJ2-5	CASSLLGSRGETQYF
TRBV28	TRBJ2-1	CASSLGRSGSSYNEQFF
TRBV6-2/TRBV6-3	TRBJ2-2	CASSSPGATGELFF
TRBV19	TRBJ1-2	CASATGITGYTF
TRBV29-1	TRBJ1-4	CSVIQGASTTNEKLFF
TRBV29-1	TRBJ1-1	CSVLWYTEAFF
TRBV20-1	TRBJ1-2	CTIRDSYGYTF
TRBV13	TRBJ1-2	CASSLPRGAVYGYTF
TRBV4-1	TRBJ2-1	CASREHPGAGRGEQFF
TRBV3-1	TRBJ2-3	CASSPRTSGFTDTQYF
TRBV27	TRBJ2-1	CASGRTGSVGEQFF
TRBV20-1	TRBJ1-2	CSALGGYGYTF
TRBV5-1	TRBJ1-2	CASSLEGLPYTF
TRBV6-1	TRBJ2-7	CASSRRDRGTYEQYF
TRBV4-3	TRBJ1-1	CASSQGPGRMNTEAFF
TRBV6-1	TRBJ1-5	CASRRTADQPQHF